The T cell receptor (beta chain) described here comes from a study of T cell responses to AZD1222 COVID-19 vaccine. The repertoire was sequenced with immunoSEQ multiplex PCR; TCRdb's copy has only in-frame clones and lacks some. The sample shows more than 95,000 clones, 88% of them seen only once. Germline V gives CDR1 SGHTA, CDR2 FQGTGA. The trim removed 5 bases at V and 6 bases at J, leaving 5 bases unmatched. The CDR3 is 15 residues long. This clonotype originated in an adult in good health. The V call is TRBV7-3, the J call TRBJ2-2; TRBD2 matches at 11 bases. The sample in question was peripheral blood, obtained on day 0 of AZD1222 vaccination. CDR3 protein: CASSLQLAGAGELFF. The DNA of the CDR3 is TGTGCCAGCAGCCTCCAACTAGCGGGGGCCGGGGAGCTGTTTTTT.